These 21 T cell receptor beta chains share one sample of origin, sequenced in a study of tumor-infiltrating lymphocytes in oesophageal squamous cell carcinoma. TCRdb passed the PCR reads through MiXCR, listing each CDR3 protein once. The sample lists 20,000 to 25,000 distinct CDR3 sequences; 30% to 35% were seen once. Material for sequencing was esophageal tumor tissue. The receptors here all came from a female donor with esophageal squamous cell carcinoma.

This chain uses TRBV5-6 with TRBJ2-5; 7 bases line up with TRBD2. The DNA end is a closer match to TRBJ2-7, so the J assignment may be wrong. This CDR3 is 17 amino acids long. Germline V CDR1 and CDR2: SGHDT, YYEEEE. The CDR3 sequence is CASSLGGRTSRAYEQYF. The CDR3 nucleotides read TGTGCCAGCAGCTTGGGGGGAAGGACTAGTCGGGCCTACGAGCAGTACTTC.

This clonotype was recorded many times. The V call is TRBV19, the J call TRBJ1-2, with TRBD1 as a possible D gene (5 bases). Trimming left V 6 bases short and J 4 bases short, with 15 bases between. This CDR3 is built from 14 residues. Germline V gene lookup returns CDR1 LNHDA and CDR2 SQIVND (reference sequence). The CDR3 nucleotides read TGTGCCAGTAGGGGAGGACACCAGTCCTATGGCTACACCTTC. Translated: CASRGGHQSYGYTF.

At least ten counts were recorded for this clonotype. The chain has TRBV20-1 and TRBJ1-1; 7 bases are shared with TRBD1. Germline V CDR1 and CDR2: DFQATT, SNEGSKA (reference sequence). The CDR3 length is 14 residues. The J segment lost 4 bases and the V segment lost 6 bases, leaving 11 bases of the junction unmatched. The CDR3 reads CSATKGGRGTEAFF. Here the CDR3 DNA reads TGCAGTGCCACTAAAGGGGGCCGCGGCACTGAAGCTTTCTTT.

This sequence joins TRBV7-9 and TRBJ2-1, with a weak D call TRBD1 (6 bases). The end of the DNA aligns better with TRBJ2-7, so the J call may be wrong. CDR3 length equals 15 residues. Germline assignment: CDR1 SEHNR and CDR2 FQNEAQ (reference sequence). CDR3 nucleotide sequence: TGTGCCAGCAGCTTCCACGGACAGAGCACAGATACGCAGTACTTC. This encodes CASSFHGQSTDTQYF.

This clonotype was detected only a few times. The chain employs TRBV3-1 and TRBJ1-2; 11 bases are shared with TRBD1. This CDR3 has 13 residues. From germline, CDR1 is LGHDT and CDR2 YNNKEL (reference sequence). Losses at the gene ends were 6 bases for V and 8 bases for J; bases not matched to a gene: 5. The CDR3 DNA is TGTGCCAGCAGTCCACGGGACAGGGGGGGCTACACCTTC. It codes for CASSPRDRGGYTF.

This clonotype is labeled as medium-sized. CDR3 sequence: CASSPSGVGQPQHF. The CDR3 DNA follows: TGTGCCAGCAGCCCGAGTGGGGTCGGTCAGCCCCAGCATTTT. The J gene is TRBJ1-5, the V gene TRBV7-9; D gene ambiguous. Germline lookup yields CDR1 SEHNR and CDR2 FQNEAQ (reference sequence). Trimming cost V 5 bases and J 6 bases, with 14 bases left between them. CDR3 length equals 14 residues.

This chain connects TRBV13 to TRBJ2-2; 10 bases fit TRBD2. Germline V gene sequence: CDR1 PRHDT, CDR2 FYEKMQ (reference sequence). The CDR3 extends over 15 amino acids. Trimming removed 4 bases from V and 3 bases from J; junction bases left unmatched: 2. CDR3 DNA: TGTGCCAGCAGCTCCCTAGCGGGAGACACCGGGGAGCTGTTTTTT. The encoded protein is CASSSLAGDTGELFF.

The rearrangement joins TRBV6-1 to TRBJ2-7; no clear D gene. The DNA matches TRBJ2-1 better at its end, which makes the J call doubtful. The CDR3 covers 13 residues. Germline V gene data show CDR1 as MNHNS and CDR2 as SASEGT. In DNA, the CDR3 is TGTGCCAGCAGTGAAGCTTTTTACTCTCAGCAGTTCTTC. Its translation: CASSEAFYSQQFF.

In nucleotides, the CDR3 is TGTGCCAGCAGTTACAGGCACCCCGATGAGCAGTACTTC. Its translation is CASSYRHPDEQYF. The rearrangement joins TRBV6-6 to TRBJ2-7; D ambiguous. The CDR3 covers 13 residues. V was clipped by 2 bases and J by 7 bases, with 12 bases between them. The V gene's germline CDR1 is MNHNY and CDR2 SVGAGI (reference sequence).

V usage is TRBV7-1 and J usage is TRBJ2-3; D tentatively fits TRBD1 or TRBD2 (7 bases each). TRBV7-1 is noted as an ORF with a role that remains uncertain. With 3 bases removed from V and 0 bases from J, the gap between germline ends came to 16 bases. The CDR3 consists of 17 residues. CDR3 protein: CASSSARGGLSTDTQYF. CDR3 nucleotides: TGTGCCAGCAGCTCCGCCAGGGGGGGACTTAGCACAGATACGCAGTATTTT.

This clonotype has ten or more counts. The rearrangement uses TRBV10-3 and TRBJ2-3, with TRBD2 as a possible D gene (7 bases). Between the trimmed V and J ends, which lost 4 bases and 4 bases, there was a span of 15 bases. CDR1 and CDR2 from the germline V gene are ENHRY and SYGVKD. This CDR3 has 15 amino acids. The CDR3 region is CAISGGAGVADTQYF. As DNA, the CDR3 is TGTGCCATCAGTGGGGGGGCGGGAGTAGCAGATACGCAGTATTTT.

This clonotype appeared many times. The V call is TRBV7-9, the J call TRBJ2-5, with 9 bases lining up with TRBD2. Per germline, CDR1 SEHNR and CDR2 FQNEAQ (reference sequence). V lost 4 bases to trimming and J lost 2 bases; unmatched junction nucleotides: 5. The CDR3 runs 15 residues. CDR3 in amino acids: CASSSLAGSQETQYF. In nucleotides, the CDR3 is TGTGCCAGCAGCTCTCTAGCGGGAAGTCAAGAGACCCAGTACTTC.

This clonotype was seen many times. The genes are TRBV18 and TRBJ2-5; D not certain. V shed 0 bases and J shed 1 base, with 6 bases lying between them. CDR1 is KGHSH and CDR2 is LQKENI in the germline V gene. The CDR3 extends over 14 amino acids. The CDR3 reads CASSPPSGQETQYF. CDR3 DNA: TGTGCCAGCTCACCACCTTCTGGCCAAGAGACCCAGTACTTC.

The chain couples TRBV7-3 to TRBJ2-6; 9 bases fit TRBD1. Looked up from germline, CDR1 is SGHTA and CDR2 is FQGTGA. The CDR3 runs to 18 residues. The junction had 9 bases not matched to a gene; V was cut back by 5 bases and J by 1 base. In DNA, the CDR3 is TGTGCCAGCAGCGGAGTACGGGACAGGGTATCTGGGGCCAACGTCCTGACTTTC. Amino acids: CASSGVRDRVSGANVLTF.

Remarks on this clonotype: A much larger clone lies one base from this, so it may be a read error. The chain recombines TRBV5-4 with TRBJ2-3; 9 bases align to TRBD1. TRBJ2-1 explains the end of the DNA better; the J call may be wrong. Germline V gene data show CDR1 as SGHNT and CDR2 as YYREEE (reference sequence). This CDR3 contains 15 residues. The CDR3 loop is CASSPGTGSGHEQFF. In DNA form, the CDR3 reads TGTGCCAGCAGCCCCGGGACAGGGAGTGGGCACGAGCAGTTCTTC.

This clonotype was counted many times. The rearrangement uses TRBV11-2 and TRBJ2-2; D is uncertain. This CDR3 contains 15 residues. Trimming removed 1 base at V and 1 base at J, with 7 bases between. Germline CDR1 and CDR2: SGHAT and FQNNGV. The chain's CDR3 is CASSLGAWNTGELFF. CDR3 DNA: TGTGCCAGCAGCTTAGGGGCGTGGAACACCGGGGAGCTGTTTTTT.

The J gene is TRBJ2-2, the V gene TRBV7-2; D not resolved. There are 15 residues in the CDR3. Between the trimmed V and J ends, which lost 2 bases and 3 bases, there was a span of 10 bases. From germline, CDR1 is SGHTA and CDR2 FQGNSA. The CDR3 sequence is CASSLSYEYTGELFF. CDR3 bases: TGTGCCAGCAGCTTATCCTATGAATACACCGGGGAGCTGTTTTTT. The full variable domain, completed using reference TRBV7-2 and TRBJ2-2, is GAGVSQSPSNKVTEKGKDVELRCDPISGHTALYWYRQSLGQGLEFLIYFQGNSAPDKSGLPSDRFSAERTGGSVSTLTIQRTQQEDSAVYLCASSLSYEYTGELFFGEGSRLTVL.

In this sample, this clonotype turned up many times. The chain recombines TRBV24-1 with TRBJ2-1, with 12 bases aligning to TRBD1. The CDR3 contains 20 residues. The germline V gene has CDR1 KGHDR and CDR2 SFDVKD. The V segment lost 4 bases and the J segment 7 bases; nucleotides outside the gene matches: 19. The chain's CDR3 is CATSDLGTGGEREGRNEQFF. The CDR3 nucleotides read TGTGCCACCAGTGACCTCGGGACAGGGGGCGAACGGGAGGGCCGGAATGAGCAGTTCTTC.

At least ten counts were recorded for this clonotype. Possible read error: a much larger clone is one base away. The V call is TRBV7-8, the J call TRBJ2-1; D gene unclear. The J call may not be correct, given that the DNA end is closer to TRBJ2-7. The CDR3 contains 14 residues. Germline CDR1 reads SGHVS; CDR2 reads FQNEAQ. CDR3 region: CASSLQSSYNEQYF. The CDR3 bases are TGTGCCAGCAGCTTACAGAGCTCCTACAATGAGCAGTACTTC.

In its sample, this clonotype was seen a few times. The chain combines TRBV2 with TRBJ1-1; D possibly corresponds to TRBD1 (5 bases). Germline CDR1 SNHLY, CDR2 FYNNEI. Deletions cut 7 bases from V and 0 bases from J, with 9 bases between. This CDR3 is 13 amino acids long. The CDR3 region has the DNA TGTGCCAGCAAAGCAGGGATGAACACTGAAGCTTTCTTT. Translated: CASKAGMNTEAFF.

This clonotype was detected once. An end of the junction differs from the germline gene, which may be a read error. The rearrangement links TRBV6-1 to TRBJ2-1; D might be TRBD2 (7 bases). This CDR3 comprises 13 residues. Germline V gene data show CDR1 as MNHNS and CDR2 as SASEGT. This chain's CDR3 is CASSAGGTYEQIF. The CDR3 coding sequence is TGTGCCAGCAGTGCGGGGGGCACGTACGAGCAGATCTTC.